The clone carrying this T cell receptor (beta chain) was counted many times. These data belong to a study of early T cells in non-severe SARS-CoV-2 infection. Study background: Sequencing targeted bulk RNA from unsorted whole blood, leaving chains unpaired.

Individual cDNA molecules each received unique molecular identifiers attached to them. Each CDR3 protein gets one entry after TCRdb re-called the 5' RACE reads with MiXCR. The table has about 55,000 distinct CDR3 sequences, around 6.6% seen once; the top ten hold 5.8%. Trimming cost V 5 bases and J 4 bases, with 16 bases left between them. The germline gives CDR1 DFQATT, CDR2 SNEGSKA (reference sequence). The CDR3 extends over 14 amino acids. This specimen consisted of whole blood, obtained at baseline. This sequence originates from an adult who was a healthcare worker with PCR-confirmed SARS-CoV-2 infection or an uninfected control (not recorded which). The chain uses TRBV20-1 and TRBJ2-3; D is possibly TRBD2 (5 bases). The DNA of the CDR3 is TGCAGTGCTCCCCGCGGGTCTGGGGCAGATACGCAGTATTTT. Protein product: CSAPRGSGADTQYF.